Below, 30 T cell receptor beta chains from the same sample are listed, as sequenced in a study of T-cell memory formation after mild COVID-19. TCRdb used MiXCR to reprocess the 5' RACE reads, holding one entry per CDR3 protein. Of 150,000 to 200,000 distinct CDR3 sequences in the sample, 14% are singletons; the top ten hold approximately 14%. The sample was PBMCs or a T cell subset sorted from them (not recorded which). These receptors were collected from an adult woman who had mild COVID-19 (a few samples of this study predate the infection). Cell type and time point are not known.

The chain has TRBV4-3 and TRBJ2-3, with 9 bases aligning to TRBD2. CDR1 and CDR2 (germline): LGHNA, YSLEER. V gave up 3 bases and J gave up 0 bases; unmatched junction bases: 4. The CDR3 extends over 16 amino acids. CDR3 loop: CASSQGLALSTDTQYF. CDR3 coding DNA: TGCGCCAGCAGCCAGGGACTAGCACTGAGCACAGATACGCAGTATTTT.

The chain combines TRBV9 with TRBJ2-1; perhaps TRBD2 as D (6 bases). The CDR3 length is 14 residues. Per germline, CDR1 SGDLS and CDR2 YYNGEE. Trimming took 0 bases from V and 6 from J, leaving 10 bases between them. The CDR3 DNA reads TGTGCCAGCAGCGTAGCGGGAGACCGCAATGAGCAGTTCTTC. Amino acids: CASSVAGDRNEQFF. The whole variable domain, filled in from reference TRBV9 and TRBJ2-1, reads DSGVTQTPKHLITATGQRVTLRCSPRSGDLSVYWYQQSLDQGLQFLIQYYNGEERAKGNILERFSAQQFPDLHSELNLSSLELGDSALYFCASSVAGDRNEQFFGPGTRLTVL.

The chain has TRBV5-1 and TRBJ1-1; D is unresolved. Germline V CDR1 and CDR2: SGHRS, YFSETQ. Trimming took 0 bases from V and 1 from J, leaving 16 bases between them. This CDR3 is 17 amino acids long. In nucleotides, the CDR3 is TGCGCCAGCAGCTTGGACCCCGGAGCTGGGCAGAACACTGAAGCTTTCTTT. It encodes CASSLDPGAGQNTEAFF.

The CDR3 nucleotides are TGTGCCAGCAGTTACGACGGACAGGGGGTCTATGGCTACACCTTC. It codes for CASSYDGQGVYGYTF. This chain joins TRBV6-5 and TRBJ1-2, with 10 bases fitting TRBD1. This CDR3 is built from 15 residues. Germline CDR1 and CDR2: MNHEY and SVGAGI. The ends lost 2 bases at V and 4 bases at J; junction bases unmatched: 4.

The V gene is TRBV20-1, the J gene TRBJ1-4; TRBD1 is a possible D gene (5 bases). The CDR3 is 15 residues long. V was trimmed by 6 bases and J by 7 bases, leaving 21 bases between them. In germline, CDR1 is DFQATT, CDR2 SNEGSKA (reference sequence). The CDR3 loop is CSAHPGNRGGEKLFF. CDR3 bases: TGCAGTGCCCATCCCGGCAATAGGGGAGGTGAAAAACTGTTTTTT.

This clonotype was recorded once. A junction end diverges from the germline sequence, so it may reflect a read error. V usage is TRBV6-5 and J usage is TRBJ1-1; D not certain. The length of the CDR3 is 14 residues. The germline V gene has CDR1 MNHEY and CDR2 SVGAGI. The CDR3 reads CASSYSRRPSEALF. The CDR3 DNA reads TGTGCCAGCAGTTACTCGAGACGGCCGTCTGAAGCTTTATTT.

This clonotype was detected a few times. This chain uses TRBV14 with TRBJ2-5, with 7 positions matching TRBD2. Germline lookup yields CDR1 SGHDN and CDR2 FVKESK. This CDR3 is 14 amino acids long. The V segment lost 4 bases and the J segment 2 bases; nucleotides outside the gene matches: 4. CDR3 nucleotides: TGTGCCAGCAGCCGATCAGCGGGGCAAGAGACCCAGTACTTC. Translated, it gives CASSRSAGQETQYF.

This clonotype was counted at least ten times. The chain links TRBV2 to TRBJ2-1; no definite D call. The CDR3 consists of 11 residues. Trimming took off 3 bases at V and 4 bases at J, with 1 base between the two ends. Germline values: CDR1 SNHLY, CDR2 FYNNEI. The CDR3 bases are TGTGCCAGCAGTGATTACAATGAGCAGTTCTTC. As protein: CASSDYNEQFF.

This chain's CDR3 is CASSLDRAIYEQYF. As DNA, the CDR3 is TGTGCCAGCAGCTTGGACAGGGCGATATACGAGCAGTACTTC. The V gene is TRBV7-2, the J gene TRBJ2-7, with 8 positions matching TRBD1. Germline CDR1 and CDR2: SGHTA and FQGNSA. The CDR3 extends over 14 amino acids. The J segment lost 4 bases and the V segment lost 3 bases, leaving 5 bases of the junction unmatched.

The chain recombines TRBV3-1 with TRBJ1-2, with 7 bases matching TRBD1. The V and J ends lost 2 bases and 7 bases, in that order; junction bases with no gene match: 13. CDR1 is LGHDT and CDR2 is YNNKEL in the germline V gene (reference sequence). The CDR3 spans 16 residues. This chain's CDR3 is CASSQRTGDPVFGYTF. CDR3 in DNA: TGTGCCAGCAGCCAACGAACAGGGGATCCGGTCTTTGGCTACACCTTC.

The rearrangement uses TRBV15 and TRBJ2-7; 8 bases align to TRBD2. The J segment lost 3 bases and the V segment lost 8 bases, leaving 9 bases of the junction unmatched. Germline V gene sequence: CDR1 LNHNV, CDR2 YYDKDF (reference sequence). There are 14 residues in the CDR3. The CDR3 region is CATQLTSASYEQYF. The CDR3 nucleotides read TGTGCCACCCAATTGACTAGCGCTAGCTACGAGCAGTACTTC.

Only a few counts were recorded for this clonotype. The chain has TRBV4-2 and TRBJ2-5, with TRBD2 matching 12 bases. The germline V gene encodes CDR1 LGHNA and CDR2 YNFKEQ. The CDR3 covers 18 residues. J was trimmed by 4 bases and V by 0 bases; bases with no gene match: 9. The CDR3 DNA reads TGTGCCAGCAGCCAAGAACCCCTAGCGGGAGGGACATTAGAGACCCAGTACTTC. Translating gives CASSQEPLAGGTLETQYF.

In its sample, this clonotype was seen a few times. V gene TRBV19 combines with J gene TRBJ2-3, with 9 bases matching TRBD2. This CDR3 region has 16 residues. V trimming: 2 bases; J trimming: 3 bases; junction bases outside the gene matches: 6. From germline, CDR1 is LNHDA and CDR2 SQIVND (reference sequence). The CDR3 loop is CASSISLAGYTDTQYF. CDR3 nucleotides: TGTGCCAGTAGTATAAGTCTAGCGGGGTATACAGATACGCAGTATTTT.

This clonotype has only a few counts. This chain links TRBV3-1 with TRBJ1-1; a weak D match, TRBD1 (5 bases). The CDR3 sequence is 16 residues long. In germline, CDR1 is LGHDT, CDR2 YNNKEL (reference sequence). V was pared by 6 bases and J by 1 base, with 18 bases between. The CDR3 DNA sequence: TGTGCCAGCAGGAAGAAGTTTGCAGGGCCGAACACTGAAGCTTTCTTT. Its protein product is CASRKKFAGPNTEAFF.

The chain is built from TRBV7-9 and TRBJ1-1; D perhaps matches TRBD1 (5 bases). CDR3 length: 14 amino acids. V gave up 0 bases and J gave up 5 bases, with 10 bases separating them. Germline assignment: CDR1 SEHNR and CDR2 FQNEAQ (reference sequence). The CDR3, as DNA: TGTGCCAGCAGCTTAGCGGGGGTTGGAACTGAAGCTTTCTTT. Amino acid sequence: CASSLAGVGTEAFF.

The genes are TRBV2 and TRBJ2-5; D ambiguous. V dropped 2 bases and J dropped 5 bases, with 9 bases sitting between them. CDR3 length equals 13 residues. Germline CDR1 and CDR2: SNHLY and FYNNEI. This chain's CDR3 is CASSESPWETQYF. The CDR3 DNA sequence: TGTGCCAGCAGTGAATCTCCTTGGGAGACCCAGTACTTC. The full variable domain, its missing parts supplied by reference TRBV2 and TRBJ2-5, is EPEVTQTPSHQVTQMGQEVILRCVPISNHLYFYWYRQILGQKVEFLVSFYNNEISEKSEIFDDQFSVERPDGSNFTLKIRSTKLEDSAMYFCASSESPWETQYFGPGTRLLVL.

CDR3 DNA: TGCAGTGCTATCCGACAGGGGGCGGGCAATGAGCAGTTCTTC. It yields the protein CSAIRQGAGNEQFF. This chain uses TRBV20-1 with TRBJ2-1; 10 bases match TRBD1. The CDR3 runs to 14 residues. The junction had 6 bases not matched to a gene; V was cut back by 4 bases and J by 6 bases. CDR1 is DFQATT, CDR2 SNEGSKA, per germline (reference sequence).

This clonotype has just a few counts. DNA for the CDR3: TGTGCCAGCGGGACAGGAAACAATGAGCAGTTCTTC. Translation gives CASGTGNNEQFF. The chain couples TRBV13 to TRBJ2-1; 8 bases match TRBD1. The CDR3 contains 12 residues. V lost 8 bases, J lost 5 bases, and 2 bases stayed unmatched. CDR1 and CDR2 (germline): PRHDT, FYEKMQ (reference sequence). Complete variable domain (other parts from reference TRBV13 and TRBJ2-1): AAGVIQSPRHLIKEKRETATLKCYPIPRHDTVYWYQQGPGQDPQFLISFYEKMQSDKGSIPDRFSAQQFSDYHSELNMSSLELGDSALYFCASGTGNNEQFFGPGTRLTVL.

This clonotype was seen a handful of times. This chain uses TRBV7-2 with TRBJ2-7, with 9 bases that match TRBD2. This CDR3 contains 15 residues. The V segment lost 2 bases and the J segment 2 bases; nucleotides outside the gene matches: 4. The germline V gene encodes CDR1 SGHTA and CDR2 FQGNSA. In nucleotides, the CDR3 is TGTGCCAGCAGCTTAAAAGCGGGAGGCACCTACGAGCAGTACTTC. Its translation is CASSLKAGGTYEQYF.

This clonotype was detected many times. The V call is TRBV7-2, the J call TRBJ2-4; D gene ambiguous. Per the germline V gene, CDR1 is SGHTA and CDR2 is FQGNSA. The V end was cut by 2 bases, the J end by 0 bases, with 17 bases between. CDR3 length: 18 amino acids. The CDR3 DNA reads as TGTGCCAGCAGCTTATTGCCGAAACTCGACCTAGCCAAAAACATTCAGTACTTC. Translated, it gives CASSLLPKLDLAKNIQYF.

This sequence joins TRBV4-2 and TRBJ2-5; D is unclear. Trimming stripped 5 bases from V and 1 base from J, with 8 bases between. Per germline, CDR1 LGHNA and CDR2 YNFKEQ. The CDR3 extends over 13 amino acids. CDR3 bases: TGTGCCAGCAGCGGAGATCCCCAAGAGACCCAGTACTTC. This encodes CASSGDPQETQYF.

This clonotype was recorded many times. The chain has TRBV7-6 and TRBJ2-2, with a tentative D call TRBD2 (6 bases). CDR3 length: 15 residues. Trimming removed 5 bases at V and 0 bases at J, with 10 bases between. Germline CDR1 is SGHVS and CDR2 is FNYEAQ. CDR3 sequence (DNA): TGTGCCAGCAGCCAGGTAGCGGCGAACACCGGGGAGCTGTTTTTT. Translating gives CASSQVAANTGELFF.

This clonotype came up a few times. Here the CDR3 DNA reads TGTGCCAGCACCCCCGTGTTGGGCAGGGAGGACAATGAGCAGTTCTTC. It specifies CASTPVLGREDNEQFF. The genes are TRBV28 and TRBJ2-1; the D gene is possibly TRBD2 (6 bases). V shed 7 bases and J shed 5 bases, with 21 bases lying between them. This CDR3 contains 16 residues. Germline-derived CDR1 and CDR2 are MDHEN and SYDVKM. The entire variable domain, with the rest obtained from reference TRBV28 and TRBJ2-1, is as follows: DVKVTQSSRYLVKRTGEKVFLECVQDMDHENMFWYRQDPGLGLRLIYFSYDVKMKEKGDIPEGYSVSREKKERFSLILESASTNQTSMYLCASTPVLGREDNEQFFGPGTRLTVL.

This clonotype counts as medium-sized. The chain carries TRBV6-6 and TRBJ1-2, with D hard to call. CDR3 length: 14 residues. Germline loops: CDR1 MNHNY, CDR2 SVGAGI (reference sequence). Trimming shortened V by 1 base and J by 2 bases, and 8 bases separated the two germline ends. The CDR3 here is CASSYLDGNYGYTF. As DNA, the CDR3 is TGTGCCAGCAGTTACTTGGACGGCAACTATGGCTACACCTTC.

In this sample, this clonotype turned up a few times. The chain is built from TRBV5-6 and TRBJ2-1, with D perhaps being TRBD1 or TRBD2 (5 bases each). V lost 1 base, J lost 4 bases, and 15 bases lay in between. This CDR3 spans 16 amino acids. In germline, CDR1 is SGHDT, CDR2 YYEEEE. The CDR3 loop reads CASSLYMGRTYNEQFF. The CDR3 nucleotides are TGTGCCAGCAGCTTGTATATGGGACGGACGTACAATGAGCAGTTCTTC.

This clonotype was seen a few times. The J gene is TRBJ1-2, the V gene TRBV12-3 or TRBV12-4, with 10 positions matching TRBD1. CDR3 length: 16 amino acids. The V segment lost 4 bases and the J segment 1 base; nucleotides outside the gene matches: 6. The CDR3 DNA sequence: TGTGCCAGCAGTTCGGGGGACAGGGGATTTAACTATGGCTACACCTTC. Translated: CASSSGDRGFNYGYTF.

This clonotype was seen a few times. The chain carries TRBV5-5 and TRBJ1-1; D is undetermined. Deletions cut 1 base from V and 1 base from J, with 17 bases between. Germline CDR1 is SGHKS and CDR2 is YYEKEE (reference sequence). The length of the CDR3 is 17 residues. This chain's CDR3 is CASSLSRSSKRNTEAFF. In DNA form, the CDR3 reads TGTGCCAGCAGCTTGTCGCGCAGTAGCAAGAGGAACACTGAAGCTTTCTTT.

This clonotype appeared many times. The V call is TRBV20-1, the J call TRBJ2-3; 9 bases align to TRBD2. CDR1 is DFQATT, CDR2 SNEGSKA, per germline (reference sequence). The CDR3 runs to 18 residues. The ends lost 2 bases at V and 4 bases at J; junction bases unmatched: 16. CDR3: CSARSPGGAGGPPDTQYF. DNA of the CDR3: TGCAGTGCTAGATCTCCCGGCGGGGCGGGGGGGCCTCCAGATACGCAGTATTTT.

This clonotype was detected only a few times. This rearrangement joins TRBV24-1 to TRBJ2-1; D is undetermined. CDR1 and CDR2 from the germline V gene are KGHDR and SFDVKD. V was pared by 1 base and J by 5 bases, with 8 bases between. The CDR3 runs 14 residues. The CDR3 region is CATSDLPDDNEQFF. The CDR3 coding sequence is TGTGCCACCAGTGATTTACCGGACGACAATGAGCAGTTCTTC.

V gene TRBV12-3 or TRBV12-4 combines with J gene TRBJ2-7, with 11 bases matching TRBD2. The CDR3 spans 16 residues. The trim removed 5 bases at V and 1 base at J, leaving 7 bases unmatched. This CDR3 is CASSLNGTSGSYEQYF. The CDR3 coding sequence is TGTGCCAGCAGTCTCAATGGGACTAGCGGTTCCTACGAGCAGTACTTC.